These 19 T cell receptor beta chains were sequenced from one sample in a study of T-cell reconstitution after alpha-beta-depleted transplantation in children. For TCRbeta, the library was prepared with unique molecular identifiers. Using its own MiXCR run on the PCR reads, TCRdb lists one record per CDR3 protein. The table lists 70,000 or so distinct CDR3 sequences, about 11% of them singletons. Here the sequenced sample was PBMCs, taken before TCRalphabeta/CD19-depleted stem cell transplant. All receptors come from a boy aged 10-17 years with acute myeloid leukemia, due to receive a stem cell transplant.

V usage is TRBV4-2 and J usage is TRBJ2-2; 7 bases fit TRBD1. CDR3 length equals 17 residues. Germline lookup yields CDR1 LGHNA and CDR2 YNFKEQ. V shed 0 bases, J shed 4 bases, and the junction held 8 bases outside the gene matches. The CDR3 region has the DNA TGTGCCAGCAGCCAAGATAGTAGGGGGCTGGGCACCGGGGAGCTGTTTTTT. This sequence encodes CASSQDSRGLGTGELFF.

This clonotype showed up many times. The rearrangement links TRBV7-8 to TRBJ2-3; D assignment may be TRBD1 or TRBD2 (6 bases each). Trimming removed 0 bases from V and 0 bases from J, with 13 bases in between. The CDR3 runs to 17 residues. Germline CDR1 reads SGHVS; CDR2 reads FQNEAQ. CDR3 coding DNA: TGTGCCAGCAGCTTAGCGGGGGGCTTCGTAAGCACAGATACGCAGTATTTT. The encoded protein is CASSLAGGFVSTDTQYF.

This clonotype was seen at least ten times. The chain joins TRBV29-1 to TRBJ2-1; D gene ambiguous. Trimming removed 4 bases at V and 5 bases at J, with 9 bases between. The CDR3 is 12 amino acids. CDR1 and CDR2 (germline): SQVTM, ANQGSEA. CDR3 DNA: TGCAGCGTTGGCCGGTCTGACAATGAGCAGTTCTTC. Translation gives CSVGRSDNEQFF.

This clonotype was counted at least ten times. This rearrangement joins TRBV6-5 to TRBJ1-3; TRBD1 agrees at 8 bases. This CDR3 has 16 amino acids. Germline CDR1 and CDR2: MNHEY and SVGAGI. V gave up 6 bases and J gave up 2 bases; unmatched junction bases: 9. This CDR3 is CASRLATGVPGNTIYF. The CDR3 DNA reads as TGTGCCAGCAGGCTAGCGACAGGGGTTCCTGGAAACACCATATATTTT.

This clonotype was seen ten or more times. The V call is TRBV7-2, the J call TRBJ2-1; 7 bases map to TRBD2. The CDR3 loop spans 12 amino acids. Germline lookup yields CDR1 SGHTA and CDR2 FQGNSA. Germline trimming cut 11 bases from V and 3 bases from J; bases unmatched to any gene: 4. The CDR3 reads CAGWEGYNEQFF. CDR3 DNA sequence: TGTGCCGGCTGGGAGGGCTACAATGAGCAGTTCTTC.

This clonotype has a count of ten or more. V usage is TRBV10-3 and J usage is TRBJ2-6; no clear D gene. The germline CDR1 and CDR2 sequences are ENHRY and SYGVKD. With 6 bases removed from V and 3 bases from J, the gap between germline ends came to 12 bases. The CDR3 is made up of 15 amino acids. The CDR3 is CAIRWTVVGANVLTF. DNA of the CDR3: TGTGCCATCAGATGGACCGTCGTTGGGGCCAACGTCCTGACTTTC.

Ten or more counts support this clonotype. The chain carries TRBV11-1 and TRBJ1-1; D unresolved. V was cut by 2 bases and J by 0 bases, with 10 bases left in between. The CDR3 sequence is 15 residues long. Germline V gene data show CDR1 as SGHAT and CDR2 as FQDESV (reference sequence). The CDR3 spells CASSLRGSVNTEAFF. In DNA, the CDR3 is TGTGCCAGCAGCTTACGAGGTTCGGTGAACACTGAAGCTTTCTTT.

This clonotype is judged medium-sized. The rearrangement joins TRBV2 to TRBJ2-2; D gene ambiguous. Deletions cut 2 bases from V and 7 bases from J, with 17 bases between. CDR3 length equals 16 residues. The germline V gene encodes CDR1 SNHLY and CDR2 FYNNEI. DNA for the CDR3: TGTGCCAGCAGTGAATTAGGGAACGACCAGCACGGGGAGCTGTTTTTT. Translation: CASSELGNDQHGELFF.

This clonotype was seen many times. This chain joins TRBV10-3 and TRBJ2-7; 8 nucleotides line up with TRBD1. The germline gives CDR1 ENHRY, CDR2 SYGVKD. V dropped 4 bases and J dropped 0; count of bases not matched to a gene: 11. This CDR3 contains 17 residues. The CDR3 spells CAISGFRRDRNSYEQYF. DNA of the CDR3: TGTGCCATCAGTGGATTTCGCCGGGACAGGAACTCCTACGAGCAGTACTTC.

This clonotype was seen repeatedly, ten times or more. The chain couples TRBV7-9 to TRBJ1-2; D is undetermined. V lost 4 bases to trimming and J lost 4 bases, with 7 bases between them. Germline V gene data show CDR1 as SEHNR and CDR2 as FQNEAQ (reference sequence). This CDR3 region has 12 residues. The CDR3 DNA sequence: TGTGCCAGCAGCTCCGAAGGCTATGGCTACACCTTC. The encoded protein is CASSSEGYGYTF.

This clonotype was seen only a few times. This rearrangement joins TRBV4-2 to TRBJ1-1; D gene unclear. V was pared by 4 bases and J by 4 bases, with 10 bases between. The germline V gene encodes CDR1 LGHNA and CDR2 YNFKEQ. The CDR3 sequence is 13 residues long. CDR3 region: CASSLTARTEAFF. For the CDR3, the DNA is TGTGCCAGCAGCCTGACGGCCCGCACTGAAGCTTTCTTT.

This clonotype has a count of ten or more. The chain joins TRBV5-1 to TRBJ1-1, with D tentatively TRBD1 (6 bases). CDR3 size: 14 residues. Trimming shortened V by 4 bases and J by 2 bases, and 12 bases separated the two germline ends. CDR1 is SGHRS, CDR2 YFSETQ, per germline. CDR3 residues: CASSTRQVNTEAFF. In nucleotides, the CDR3 is TGCGCCAGCAGCACCAGACAGGTCAACACTGAAGCTTTCTTT. The full variable domain, its missing parts supplied by reference TRBV5-1 and TRBJ1-1, is KAGVTQTPRYLIKTRGQQVTLSCSPISGHRSVSWYQQTPGQGLQFLFEYFSETQRNKGNFPGRFSGRQFSNSRSEMNVSTLELGDSALYLCASSTRQVNTEAFFGQGTRLTVV.

This chain links TRBV2 with TRBJ1-3; a possible D gene is TRBD1 (6 bases). This CDR3 is built from 15 residues. The V end was cut by 5 bases, the J end by 3 bases, with 14 bases between. The germline gives CDR1 SNHLY, CDR2 FYNNEI. CDR3 nucleotides: TGTGCCAGCAGTCGTAACAGGGTCGTTGGAAACACCATATATTTT. As protein: CASSRNRVVGNTIYF.

V gene TRBV4-3 combines with J gene TRBJ2-7, with a weak D call TRBD1 (6 bases). Trimming shortened V by 3 bases and J by 3 bases, and 15 bases separated the two germline ends. The CDR3 is 15 residues long. CDR1 is LGHNA and CDR2 is YSLEER in the germline V gene. CDR3 loop: CASSHSGDGSYEQYF. CDR3 in DNA: TGCGCCAGCAGCCATTCAGGGGATGGTAGCTACGAGCAGTACTTC.

This clonotype came up once. It may be a read error: a sequence one base away is much more abundant. The chain uses TRBV7-2 and TRBJ2-1; D call uncertain. From germline, CDR1 is SGHTA and CDR2 FQGNSA. This CDR3 has 15 amino acids. In DNA, the CDR3 is TGTGCCACCAGCTTTGAACCCAGCGCTTACAATGAGCAGTTCTTC. Amino acid sequence: CATSFEPSAYNEQFF.

This clonotype was found many times. V gene TRBV7-8 combines with J gene TRBJ1-1; TRBD1 might be the D (6 bases). V was shortened by 6 bases and J by 4 bases, with 21 bases between the two germline ends. Germline V gene data show CDR1 as SGHVS and CDR2 as FQNEAQ. This CDR3 region has 16 residues. CDR3 sequence: CASSHPHSGGGTEAFF. CDR3 bases: TGTGCCAGCAGTCACCCTCACAGTGGAGGGGGCACTGAAGCTTTCTTT. Combining the CDR3 with reference TRBV7-8 and TRBJ1-1 gives the whole variable domain GAGVSQSPRYKVAKRGQDVALRCDPISGHVSLFWYQQALGQGPEFLTYFQNEAQLDKSGLPSDRFFAERPEGSVSTLKIQRTQQEDSAVYLCASSHPHSGGGTEAFFGQGTRLTVV.

By share of the sample, this clonotype is medium-sized. This chain connects TRBV3-1 to TRBJ2-1; 11 bases agree with TRBD2. From germline, CDR1 is LGHDT and CDR2 YNNKEL (reference sequence). This CDR3 contains 17 residues. V lost 6 bases, J lost 5 bases, and 12 bases stayed unmatched. CDR3 protein: CASSTGLAGVLHNEQFF. The CDR3 DNA reads as TGTGCCAGCAGTACCGGACTAGCGGGTGTCCTCCACAATGAGCAGTTCTTC.

In its sample, this clonotype was seen many times. The chain joins TRBV20-1 to TRBJ2-5; no firm D call. The CDR3 has 11 amino acids. V lost 1 base, J lost 2 bases, and 2 bases lay in between. Germline CDR1 is DFQATT and CDR2 is SNEGSKA (reference sequence). In nucleotides, the CDR3 is TGCAGTGCTAGAGGGCAAGAGACCCAGTACTTC. This encodes CSARGQETQYF.

This clonotype was picked up a small number of times. J is TRBJ2-7 and V is TRBV20-1; 14 positions agree with TRBD2. With V trimmed by 4 bases and J by 2 bases, 16 bases remained unmatched. This CDR3 contains 19 residues. Germline V gene sequence: CDR1 DFQATT, CDR2 SNEGSKA (reference sequence). Here the CDR3 DNA reads TGCAGTGCTAACCACCCCGGGACTAGCGGGAGTGTGTGGGCCTACGAGCAGTACTTC. Amino acid sequence: CSANHPGTSGSVWAYEQYF.